This T cell receptor beta chain appears in the sequencing data of a study of OX40 agonist ivuxolimab in advanced cancers. Study-wide results and limits: Not determined was the antigen specificity of the expanded peripheral T cells.

Only in-frame clones appear in the TCRdb table, and some are missing; sequencing was by immunoSEQ multiplex PCR. The profile covers more than 9,500 clones, with 69% appearing a single time and 10% to 15% taken by the ten largest. Germline V gene data show CDR1 as PRHDT and CDR2 as FYEKMQ (reference sequence). Trimming stripped 5 bases from V and 4 bases from J, with 11 bases between. The CDR3 totals 13 residues. In regard to this clone: Its target is not known.

V gene TRBV13 combines with J gene TRBJ1-2, with D tentatively TRBD1 (5 bases). This receptor was identified in an adult with an advanced solid tumor such as melanoma, head and neck, liver or kidney cancer. The specimen was CD4+ or CD8+ T cells sorted from blood, collected in a trial of the OX40 agonist ivuxolimab. The CDR3 nucleotides are TGTGCCAGCAGCGCGGGGGGGAGCTATGGCTACACCTTC. Translating it yields CASSAGGSYGYTF.